One and the same sample provided the 8 T cell receptor beta chains below, sequenced in a study of blood T cell repertoires in COVID-19. Sequencing was performed with immunoSEQ multiplex PCR; in TCRdb, only in-frame clones are kept and a portion is missing. The sample holds a few hundred thousand clones; around 82% are singletons and the top ten take approximately 2.9%. The source material was peripheral blood. These receptors came from a woman in her thirties who had recovered from COVID-19.

The chain carries TRBV5-4 and TRBJ2-7; 9 bases agree with TRBD1. This CDR3 spans 16 amino acids. V was clipped by 4 bases and J by 1 base; unmatched bases: 9. Per germline, CDR1 SGHNT and CDR2 YYREEE (reference sequence). The CDR3 DNA sequence: TGTGCCAGCAGCCGTTTAGGACAGGGGAGGTCCTACGAGCAGTACTTC. This translates into CASSRLGQGRSYEQYF.

The sample holds a few counts of this clone. The chain employs TRBV6-4 and TRBJ1-4; 11 bases match TRBD1. Trimming removed 0 bases from V and 7 bases from J; junction bases left unmatched: 1. The CDR3 loop spans 15 amino acids. In germline, CDR1 is MRHNA, CDR2 SNTAGT. The CDR3 sequence: CASSDSGTGGEKLFF. CDR3 coding DNA: TGTGCCAGCAGTGACTCCGGGACAGGGGGTGAAAAACTGTTTTTT.

This chain uses TRBV6-6 with TRBJ1-1; TRBD1 matches 7 bases. Germline-derived CDR1 and CDR2 are MNHNY and SVGAGI (reference sequence). Trimming took 2 bases from V and 8 from J; bases not matched to a gene: 5. This CDR3 contains 13 residues. CDR3 coding DNA: TGTGCCAGCAGTTACATGAAACAGGGGGAAGCTTTCTTT. It yields the protein CASSYMKQGEAFF.

This rearrangement joins TRBV5-1 to TRBJ2-7, with TRBD2 matching over 9 bases. Germline V gene sequence: CDR1 SGHRS, CDR2 YFSETQ. The V gene end was trimmed by 2 bases and the J gene end by 5 bases; junction bases not matched to a gene: 8. The CDR3 has 15 residues. The CDR3 region has the DNA TGCGCCAGCAGCTTTCGCGCGGGAGGGCTGGACGAGCAGTACTTC. Translated: CASSFRAGGLDEQYF.

The J gene is TRBJ2-5, the V gene TRBV3-1 (or the pseudogene TRBV3-2); 10 bases are shared with TRBD2. The CDR3 length is 15 residues. The trim removed 4 bases at V and 5 bases at J, leaving 7 bases unmatched. Germline V CDR1 and CDR2: LGHDT, YNNKEL (reference sequence). CDR3 bases: TGTGCCAGCAGCCTTTGGACTAGCGGCTTGGAGACCCAGTACTTC. This gives the protein CASSLWTSGLETQYF.

The V gene is TRBV6-5, the J gene TRBJ2-5; 8 nucleotides line up with TRBD2. The CDR3 spans 14 residues. With 8 bases clipped from V and 3 bases from J, the junction kept 8 bases outside the gene matches. CDR1 MNHEY and CDR2 SVGAGI come from the germline V gene. CDR3 nucleotides: TGTGCCAGCGTCTGGCCGGGGGGGGAAGAGACCCAGTACTTC. Amino acid sequence: CASVWPGGEETQYF.

V and J are TRBV3-1 (or the pseudogene TRBV3-2) and TRBJ1-5; 7 bases match TRBD1. CDR1 and CDR2 from the germline V gene are LGHDT and YNNKEL (reference sequence). The CDR3 runs 16 residues. With V trimmed by 0 bases and J by 5 bases, 7 bases remained unmatched. In DNA, the CDR3 is TGTGCCAGCAGCCAAGATCCCGTTGACAGGGATCAGCCCCAGCATTTT. Translated: CASSQDPVDRDQPQHF.

The chain employs TRBV24-1 and TRBJ1-5, with D maybe TRBD1 (5 bases). V lost 5 bases, J lost 5 bases, and 12 bases lay in between. The CDR3 contains 14 residues. Per the germline V gene, CDR1 is KGHDR and CDR2 is SFDVKD. For the CDR3, the DNA is TGTGCCACCAGTGGGCCACAGGTCGATCAGCCCCAGCATTTT. It encodes CATSGPQVDQPQHF.